Included here is one TCR beta chain sequence, with context. Its antigen is undetermined. Germline and junction disagree at one end, which may indicate a read error. This entry is derived from a study of graft-versus-host responses after intestinal transplantation. General study results and limits: GvH clones were found in recipient marrow; some appeared first in ileum or blood.

The data were produced by immunoSEQ multiplex PCR, yet TCRdb's version contains in-frame clones alone and is incomplete. Of about 45,000 clones listed, 91% are singletons. The germline gives CDR1 SQVTM, CDR2 ANQGSEA. The CDR3 contains 12 residues. The chain carries TRBV29-1 and TRBJ2-7; D uncertain. The TCR was taken from a human patient who received an intestinal transplant, so some T cells may come from the graft donor. The sample in question was PBMCs, obtained 524 days after transplant. DNA for the CDR3: TGCAGCGTTAAAGACGGCTCCTACGAGCAGTACTTC. Amino acids: CSVKDGSYEQYF.